The rows below give T cell receptor beta chains drawn from one sample of a study of vaccination and CD4 T cells after COVID-19. TCRdb reprocessed the PCR reads with MiXCR, giving one entry per CDR3 protein. Of about 26,000 distinct CDR3 sequences in the sample, more than 35% were seen once. For these receptors, no antigen is known. The sequences come from CD4+ T cells from blood, cultured in vitro, collected about 7 months after SARS-CoV-2 vaccination. Receptors originate from a human donor who had recovered from COVID-19. Each CDR3 is given with its conserved first and last residue. D genes are given only for firm matches. Clone size is given for some rows only: seen once, a few or many times, or a class if the clone is expanded.

few	TRBJ2-6	TRBV7-2	.	TGTGCCAGCAGCGCATCCGCCTCTGGGGCCAACGTCCTGACTTTC	CASSASASGANVLTF
.	TRBJ2-5	TRBV18	TRBD1	TGTGCCAGCTCACCTGGGACAGGGCAAGAGACCCAGTACTTC	CASSPGTGQETQYF
.	TRBJ2-1	TRBV28	.	TGTGCCAGCAGTTTAACACCCAGCTCCTACAATGAGCAGTTCTTC	CASSLTPSSYNEQFF
.	TRBJ2-7	TRBV20-1	TRBD1	TGCAGTGCTAGAGTCCCCGGGACAGGGTACGAGCAGTACTTC	CSARVPGTGYEQYF
few	TRBJ2-7	TRBV6-1	.	TGTGCCAGCAGGCGGCGGAGGGGGCCAGTCCCCCCCTACGAGCAGTACTTC	CASRRRRGPVPPYEQYF
few	TRBJ2-1	TRBV20-1	.	TGCAGTGCTGGCATCGAAACTAAGGGCTCCAATGAGCAGTTCTTC	CSAGIETKGSNEQFF
.	TRBJ2-7	TRBV27	TRBD2	TGTGCCAGCCGCCGGCTAGCGGGATTGATCGAGCAGTACTTC	CASRRLAGLIEQYF
.	TRBJ1-5	TRBV7-8	TRBD1	TGTGCCAGCAGCTTATTAACAGGGGGCTTTATTAGCAATCAGCCCCAGCATTTT	CASSLLTGGFISNQPQHF
.	TRBJ1-2	TRBV7-6	.	TGTGCCAGCAGCCGAAACGGCAACTATGGCTACACCTTC	CASSRNGNYGYTF
.	TRBJ2-7	TRBV7-2	TRBD2	TGTGCCAGCAGCCGAAGACTAGCGGGTTTTTACGAGCAGTACTTC	CASSRRLAGFYEQYF
.	TRBJ2-7	TRBV10-3	.	TGTGCCTCCCGGGTGTCGGACAGCGTGAACGAGCAGTACTTC	CASRVSDSVNEQYF
.	TRBJ2-5	TRBV7-6	.	TGTGCCAGCAGCTACTACGGGAGACTCCAAGAGACCCAGTACTTC	CASSYYGRLQETQYF
.	TRBJ2-7	TRBV20-1	.	TGCAGTGCTCAGAACGGACAAACGTTCTACGAGCAGTACTTC	CSAQNGQTFYEQYF
few	TRBJ2-1	TRBV28	.	TGTGCCAGCAGTTTAGCGAGGGGGAGCTCCTACAATGAGCAGTTCTTC	CASSLARGSSYNEQFF
.	TRBJ1-1	TRBV7-3	.	TGTGCCAGCAGCTCCCAACCCATCCAAAGGGGGACGGGGGTTTCAGCTGAAGCTTTCTTT	CASSSQPIQRGTGVSAEAFF
.	TRBJ2-3	TRBV20-1	TRBD1	TGCAGTGCTAGAGAGTTCAGGGGGACGTCAGATACGCAGTATTTT	CSAREFRGTSDTQYF
.	TRBJ1-1	TRBV24-1	.	TGTGCCACCAGTGATGGAACCGGGATATCTGAAGCTTTCTTT	CATSDGTGISEAFF
.	TRBJ2-3	TRBV7-2	.	TGTGCCAGCAGCCTACGACTGCTCACAGATACGCAGTATTTT	CASSLRLLTDTQYF
once	TRBJ2-6	TRBV19	.	TGTGCCAGTAGTGTTCAGGGTACTGGGGCCAACGTCCTGACTTTC	CASSVQGTGANVLTF
.	TRBJ1-5	TRBV6-1	.	TGTGCCAGCAGTCCCCAGCGTAGCAATCAGCCCCAGCATTTT	CASSPQRSNQPQHF
.	TRBJ2-7	TRBV6-1	.	TGTGCCAGCAGTCGCAGCCCTGGCAGACCCTACGAGCAGTACTTC	CASSRSPGRPYEQYF
few	TRBJ1-6	TRBV6-1	.	TGTGCCATATCGGACCGATGGAGGAATTCACCCCTCCACTTT	CAISDRWRNSPLHF
.	TRBJ1-5	TRBV20-1	TRBD1	TGCAGTGCTAACCGACAGGGTCCGGAGCCCCAGCATTTT	CSANRQGPEPQHF
few	TRBJ2-3	TRBV6-4	.	TGTGCCAGCAGTGACTCTTCCGGGAGCACGCAGTATTTT	CASSDSSGSTQYF
.	TRBJ2-7	TRBV2	TRBD1	TGTGCCAGCAGCCGGGACAGAAGCTCCTACGAGCAGTACTTC	CASSRDRSSYEQYF